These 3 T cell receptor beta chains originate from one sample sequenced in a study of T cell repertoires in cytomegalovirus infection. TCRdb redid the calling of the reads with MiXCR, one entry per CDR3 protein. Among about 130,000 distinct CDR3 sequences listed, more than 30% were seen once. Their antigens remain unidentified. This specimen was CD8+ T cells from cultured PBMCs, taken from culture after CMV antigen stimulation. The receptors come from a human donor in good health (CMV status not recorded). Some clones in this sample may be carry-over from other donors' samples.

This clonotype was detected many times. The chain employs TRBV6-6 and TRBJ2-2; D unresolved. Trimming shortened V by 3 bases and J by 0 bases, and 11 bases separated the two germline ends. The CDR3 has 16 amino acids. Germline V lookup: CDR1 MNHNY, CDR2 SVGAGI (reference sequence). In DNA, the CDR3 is TGTGCCAGCAGTTATTCCTGGCTCGCGAACACCGGGGAGCTGTTTTTT. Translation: CASSYSWLANTGELFF.

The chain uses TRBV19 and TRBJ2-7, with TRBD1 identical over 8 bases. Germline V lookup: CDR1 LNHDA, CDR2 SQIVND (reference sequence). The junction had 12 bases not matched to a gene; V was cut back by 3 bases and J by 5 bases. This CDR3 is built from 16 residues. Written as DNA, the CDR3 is TGTGCCAGTAGTATCTCCGGGACAGGTTTATTGGACGAGCAGTACTTC. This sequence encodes CASSISGTGLLDEQYF.

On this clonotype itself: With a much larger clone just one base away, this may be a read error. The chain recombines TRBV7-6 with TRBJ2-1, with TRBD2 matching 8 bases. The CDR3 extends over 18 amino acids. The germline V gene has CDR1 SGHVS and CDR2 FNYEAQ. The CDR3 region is CTSSLVSREVQLYNEQFF. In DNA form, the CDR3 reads TGTACCAGCAGCTTAGTTTCGCGGGAGGTTCAACTATACAATGAGCAGTTCTTC.